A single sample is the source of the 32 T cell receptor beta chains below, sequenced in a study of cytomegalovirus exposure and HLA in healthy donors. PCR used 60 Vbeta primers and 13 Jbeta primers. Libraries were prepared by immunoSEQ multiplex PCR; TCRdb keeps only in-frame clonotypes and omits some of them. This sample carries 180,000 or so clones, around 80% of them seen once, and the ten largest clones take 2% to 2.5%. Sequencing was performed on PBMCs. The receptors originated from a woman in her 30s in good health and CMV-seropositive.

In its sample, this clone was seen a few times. The CDR3 bases are TGTGCCAGCAGCCCCGCGACTAGAGTCTACAATGAGCAGTTCTTC. It codes for CASSPATRVYNEQFF. The chain is built from TRBV7-2 and TRBJ2-1; D possibly corresponds to TRBD2 (6 bases). The germline gives CDR1 SGHTA, CDR2 FQGNSA. CDR3 length: 15 residues. V was trimmed by 5 bases and J by 3 bases, leaving 14 bases between them.

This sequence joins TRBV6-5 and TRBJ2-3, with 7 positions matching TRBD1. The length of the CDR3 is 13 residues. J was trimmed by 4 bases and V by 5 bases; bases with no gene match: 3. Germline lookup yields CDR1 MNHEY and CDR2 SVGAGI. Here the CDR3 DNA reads TGTGCCAGCAGTGGACAGGTTTCAGATACGCAGTATTTT. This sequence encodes CASSGQVSDTQYF.

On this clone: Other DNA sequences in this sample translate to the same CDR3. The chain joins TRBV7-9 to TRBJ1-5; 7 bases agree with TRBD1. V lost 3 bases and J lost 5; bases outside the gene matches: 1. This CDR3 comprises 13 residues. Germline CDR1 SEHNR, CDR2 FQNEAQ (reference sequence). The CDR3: CASSLQGDQPQHF. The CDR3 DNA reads TGTGCCAGCAGCTTGCAGGGGGATCAGCCCCAGCATTTT. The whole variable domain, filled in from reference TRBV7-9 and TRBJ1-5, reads DTGVSQNPRHKITKRGQNVTFRCDPISEHNRLYWYRQTLGQGPEFLTYFQNEAQLEKSRLLSDRFSAERPKGSFSTLEIQRTEQGDSAMYLCASSLQGDQPQHFGDGTRLSIL.

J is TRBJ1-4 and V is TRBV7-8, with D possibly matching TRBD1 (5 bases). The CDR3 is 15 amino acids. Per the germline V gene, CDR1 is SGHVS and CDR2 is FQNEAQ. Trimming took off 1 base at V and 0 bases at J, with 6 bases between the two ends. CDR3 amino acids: CASSLETATNEKLFF. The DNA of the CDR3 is TGTGCCAGCAGCTTAGAGACAGCAACTAATGAAAAACTGTTTTTT.

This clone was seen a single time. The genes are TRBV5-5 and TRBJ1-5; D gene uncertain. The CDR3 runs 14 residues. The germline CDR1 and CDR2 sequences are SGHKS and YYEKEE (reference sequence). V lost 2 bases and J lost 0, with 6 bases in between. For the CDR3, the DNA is TGTGCCAGCAGCTTTAGAGATAGCAATCAGCCCCAGCATTTT. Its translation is CASSFRDSNQPQHF.

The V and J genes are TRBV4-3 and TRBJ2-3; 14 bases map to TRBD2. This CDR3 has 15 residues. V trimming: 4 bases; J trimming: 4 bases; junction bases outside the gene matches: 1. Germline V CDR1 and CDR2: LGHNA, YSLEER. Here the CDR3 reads CASSRGLAGADTQYF. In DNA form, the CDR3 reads TGCGCCAGCAGCCGGGGACTAGCGGGGGCAGATACGCAGTATTTT.

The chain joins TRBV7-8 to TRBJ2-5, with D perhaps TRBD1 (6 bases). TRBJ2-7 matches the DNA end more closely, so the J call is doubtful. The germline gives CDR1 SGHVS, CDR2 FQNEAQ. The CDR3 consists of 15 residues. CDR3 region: CASSWDTGSLDEQYF. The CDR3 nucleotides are TGTGCCAGCAGCTGGGACACGGGCAGCCTGGACGAGCAGTACTTC.

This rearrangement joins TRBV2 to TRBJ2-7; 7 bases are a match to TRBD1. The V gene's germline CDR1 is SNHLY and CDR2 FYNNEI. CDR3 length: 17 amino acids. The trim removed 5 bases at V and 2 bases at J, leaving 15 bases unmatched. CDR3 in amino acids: CASSLLIPGQQAYEQYF. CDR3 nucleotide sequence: TGTGCCAGCAGTCTTCTTATTCCGGGACAGCAGGCCTACGAGCAGTACTTC.

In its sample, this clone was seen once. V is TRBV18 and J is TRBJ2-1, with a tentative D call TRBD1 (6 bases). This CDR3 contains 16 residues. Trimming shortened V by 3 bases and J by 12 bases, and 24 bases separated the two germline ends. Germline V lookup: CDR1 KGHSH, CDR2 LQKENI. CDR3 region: CASSPRLDSPSPGQFF. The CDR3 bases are TGTGCCAGCTCACCCCGATTGGACAGCCCATCCCCGGGGCAGTTCTTC.

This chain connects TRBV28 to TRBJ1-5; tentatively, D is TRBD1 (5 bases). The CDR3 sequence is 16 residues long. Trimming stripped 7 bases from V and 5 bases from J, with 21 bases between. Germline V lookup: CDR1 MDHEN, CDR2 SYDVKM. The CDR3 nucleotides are TGTGCCAGCACGACCTCTAAGATAGGGACTTATCAGCCCCAGCATTTT. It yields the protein CASTTSKIGTYQPQHF.

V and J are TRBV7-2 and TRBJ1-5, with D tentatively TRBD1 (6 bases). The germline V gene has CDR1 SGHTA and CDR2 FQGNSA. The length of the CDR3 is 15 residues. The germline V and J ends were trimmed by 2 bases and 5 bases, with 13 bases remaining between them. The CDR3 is CASSLYGRGHQPQHF. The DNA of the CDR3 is TGTGCCAGCAGCTTATACGGCAGGGGACATCAGCCCCAGCATTTT.

The CDR3 region is CASSLRQGRETQYF. CDR3 sequence (DNA): TGTGCCAGCAGCCTGAGACAGGGAAGAGAGACCCAGTACTTC. The chain recombines TRBV7-8 with TRBJ2-5; the match to TRBD1 covers 7 bases. The length of the CDR3 is 14 residues. V shed 5 bases and J 4 bases; nucleotides not matched to a gene: 7. Germline loops: CDR1 SGHVS, CDR2 FQNEAQ.

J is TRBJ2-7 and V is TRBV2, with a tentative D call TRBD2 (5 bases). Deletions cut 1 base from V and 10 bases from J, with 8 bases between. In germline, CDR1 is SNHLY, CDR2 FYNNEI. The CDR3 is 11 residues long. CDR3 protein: CASSEVREQYF. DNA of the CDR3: TGTGCCAGCAGTGAAGTTCGGGAACAGTACTTC.

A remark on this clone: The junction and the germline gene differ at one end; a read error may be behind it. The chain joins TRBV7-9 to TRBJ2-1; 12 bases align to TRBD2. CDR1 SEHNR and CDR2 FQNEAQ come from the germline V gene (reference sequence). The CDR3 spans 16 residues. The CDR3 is CSSSLAQRLAGDEQFF. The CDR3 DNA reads TGTTCCAGCAGCTTAGCGCAGAGACTAGCGGGAGATGAGCAGTTCTTC.

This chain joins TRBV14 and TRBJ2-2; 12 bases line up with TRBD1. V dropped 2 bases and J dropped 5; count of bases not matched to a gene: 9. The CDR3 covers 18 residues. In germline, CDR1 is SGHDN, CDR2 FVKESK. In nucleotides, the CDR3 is TGTGCCAGCAGCCAACTACCGGGACAGGGGGCTCGGACCGGGGAGCTGTTTTTT. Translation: CASSQLPGQGARTGELFF.

The CDR3 reads CSAYLRGTSYEQYF. CDR3 sequence (DNA): TGCAGCGCATATCTCAGGGGCACCTCCTACGAGCAGTACTTC. The chain uses TRBV29-1 and TRBJ2-7, with D tentatively TRBD1 (6 bases). CDR3 length: 14 amino acids. V dropped 7 bases and J dropped 0 bases, with 16 bases sitting between them. Germline V CDR1 and CDR2: SQVTM, ANQGSEA.

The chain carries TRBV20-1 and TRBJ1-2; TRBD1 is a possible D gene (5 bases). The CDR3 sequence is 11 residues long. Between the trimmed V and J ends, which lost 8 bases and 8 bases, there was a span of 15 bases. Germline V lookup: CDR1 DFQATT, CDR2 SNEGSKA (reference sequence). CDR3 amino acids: CSYRGDRGYTF. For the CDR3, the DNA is TGCAGTTACCGGGGGGACCGGGGCTACACCTTC.

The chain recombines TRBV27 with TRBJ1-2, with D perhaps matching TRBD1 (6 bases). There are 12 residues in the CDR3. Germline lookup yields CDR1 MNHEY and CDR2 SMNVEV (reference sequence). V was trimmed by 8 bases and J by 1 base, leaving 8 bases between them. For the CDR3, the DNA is TGTGCCAGCGGACAGTTTAACTATGGCTACACCTTC. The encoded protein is CASGQFNYGYTF.

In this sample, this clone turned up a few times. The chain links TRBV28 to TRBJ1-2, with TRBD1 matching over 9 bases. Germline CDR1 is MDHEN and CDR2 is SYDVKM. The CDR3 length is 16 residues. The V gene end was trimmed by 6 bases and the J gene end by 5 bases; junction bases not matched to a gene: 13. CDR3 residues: CASRQTGGRMAYGYTF. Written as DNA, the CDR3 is TGTGCCAGCAGACAGACAGGGGGGAGAATGGCTTATGGCTACACCTTC.

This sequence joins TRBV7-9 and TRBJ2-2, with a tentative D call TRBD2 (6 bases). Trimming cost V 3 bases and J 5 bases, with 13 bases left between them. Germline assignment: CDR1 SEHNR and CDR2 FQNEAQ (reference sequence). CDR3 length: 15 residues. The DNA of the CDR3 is TGTGCCAGCAGCTTCTCCTCCGGGAGTACCGGGGAGCTGTTTTTT. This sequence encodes CASSFSSGSTGELFF.

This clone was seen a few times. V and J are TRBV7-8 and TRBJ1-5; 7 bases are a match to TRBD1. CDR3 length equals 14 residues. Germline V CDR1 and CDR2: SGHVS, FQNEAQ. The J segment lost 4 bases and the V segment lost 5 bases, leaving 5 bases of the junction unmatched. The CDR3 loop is CASSLGTANQPQHF. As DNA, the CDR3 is TGTGCCAGCAGCCTCGGGACAGCTAATCAGCCCCAGCATTTT.

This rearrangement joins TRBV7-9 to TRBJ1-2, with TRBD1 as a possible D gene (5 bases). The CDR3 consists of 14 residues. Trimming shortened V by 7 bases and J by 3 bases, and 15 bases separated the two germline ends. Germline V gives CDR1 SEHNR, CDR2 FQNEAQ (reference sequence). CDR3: CASNPGGAHYGYTF. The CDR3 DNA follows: TGTGCCAGCAACCCAGGAGGGGCACACTATGGCTACACCTTC.

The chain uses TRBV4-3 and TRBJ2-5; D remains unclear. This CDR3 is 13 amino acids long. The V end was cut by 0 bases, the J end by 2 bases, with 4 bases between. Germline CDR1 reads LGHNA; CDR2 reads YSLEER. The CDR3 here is CASSQDSQETQYF. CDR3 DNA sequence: TGCGCCAGCAGCCAAGACAGTCAAGAGACCCAGTACTTC.

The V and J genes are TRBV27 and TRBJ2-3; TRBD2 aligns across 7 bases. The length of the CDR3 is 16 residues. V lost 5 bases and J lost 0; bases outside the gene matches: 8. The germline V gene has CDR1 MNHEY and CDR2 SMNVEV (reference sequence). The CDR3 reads CASSPDSSGSTDTQYF. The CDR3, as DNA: TGTGCCAGCAGTCCCGATTCTAGCGGTAGCACAGATACGCAGTATTTT.

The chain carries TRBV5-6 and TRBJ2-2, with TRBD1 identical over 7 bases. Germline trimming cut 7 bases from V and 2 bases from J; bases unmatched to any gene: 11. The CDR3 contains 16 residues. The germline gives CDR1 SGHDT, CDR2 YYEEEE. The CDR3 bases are TGTGCCAGCCAAAGTAAGGGACAGTTAAACACCGGGGAGCTGTTTTTT. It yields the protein CASQSKGQLNTGELFF.

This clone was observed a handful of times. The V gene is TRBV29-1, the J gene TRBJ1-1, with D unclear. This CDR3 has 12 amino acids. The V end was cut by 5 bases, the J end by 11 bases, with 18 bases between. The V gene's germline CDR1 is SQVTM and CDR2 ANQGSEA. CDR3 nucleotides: TGCAGCGTTAACGATGTCAGTGCCCAGGCTTTCTTT. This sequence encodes CSVNDVSAQAFF. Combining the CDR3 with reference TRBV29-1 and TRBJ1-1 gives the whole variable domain SAVISQKPSRDICQRGTSLTIQCQVDSQVTMMFWYRQQPGQSLTLIATANQGSEATYESGFVIDKFPISRPNLTFSTLTVSNMSPEDSSIYLCSVNDVSAQAFFGQGTRLTVV.

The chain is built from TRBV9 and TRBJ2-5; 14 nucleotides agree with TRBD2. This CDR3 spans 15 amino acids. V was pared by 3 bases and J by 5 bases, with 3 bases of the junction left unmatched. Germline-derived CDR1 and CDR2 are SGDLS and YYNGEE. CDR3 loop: CASSEGLAGVETQYF. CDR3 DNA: TGTGCCAGCAGCGAGGGACTAGCGGGGGTTGAGACCCAGTACTTC.

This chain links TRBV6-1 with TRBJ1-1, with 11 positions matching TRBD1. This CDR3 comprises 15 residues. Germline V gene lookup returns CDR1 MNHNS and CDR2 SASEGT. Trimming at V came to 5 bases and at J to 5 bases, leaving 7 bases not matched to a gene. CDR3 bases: TGTGCCAGCAGTCCTGGACAGGGGGCGTATACTGAAGCTTTCTTT. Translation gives CASSPGQGAYTEAFF.

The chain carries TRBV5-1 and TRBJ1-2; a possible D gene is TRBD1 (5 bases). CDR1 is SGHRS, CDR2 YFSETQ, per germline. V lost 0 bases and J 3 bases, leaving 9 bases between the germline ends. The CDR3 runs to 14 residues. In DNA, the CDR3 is TGCGCCAGCAGCTTGGTTGGAGGGGACTATGGCTACACCTTC. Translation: CASSLVGGDYGYTF.

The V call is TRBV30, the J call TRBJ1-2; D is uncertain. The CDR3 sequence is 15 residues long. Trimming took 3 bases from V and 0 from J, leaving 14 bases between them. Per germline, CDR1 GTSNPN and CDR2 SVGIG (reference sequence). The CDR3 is CAWRERILTNYGYTF. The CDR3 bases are TGTGCCTGGAGAGAGAGGATTTTAACTAACTATGGCTACACCTTC.

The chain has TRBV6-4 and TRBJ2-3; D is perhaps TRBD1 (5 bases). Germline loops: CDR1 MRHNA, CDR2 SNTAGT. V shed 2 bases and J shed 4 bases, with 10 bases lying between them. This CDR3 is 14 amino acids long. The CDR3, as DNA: TGTGCCAGCAGTGACAGGGGTGGGTCAGATACGCAGTATTTT. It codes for CASSDRGGSDTQYF.

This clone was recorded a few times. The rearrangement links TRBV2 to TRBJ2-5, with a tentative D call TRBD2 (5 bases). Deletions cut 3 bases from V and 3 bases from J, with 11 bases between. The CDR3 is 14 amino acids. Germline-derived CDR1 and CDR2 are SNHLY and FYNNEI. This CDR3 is CASSERAPKETQYF. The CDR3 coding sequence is TGTGCCAGCAGTGAGAGGGCCCCTAAAGAGACCCAGTACTTC.